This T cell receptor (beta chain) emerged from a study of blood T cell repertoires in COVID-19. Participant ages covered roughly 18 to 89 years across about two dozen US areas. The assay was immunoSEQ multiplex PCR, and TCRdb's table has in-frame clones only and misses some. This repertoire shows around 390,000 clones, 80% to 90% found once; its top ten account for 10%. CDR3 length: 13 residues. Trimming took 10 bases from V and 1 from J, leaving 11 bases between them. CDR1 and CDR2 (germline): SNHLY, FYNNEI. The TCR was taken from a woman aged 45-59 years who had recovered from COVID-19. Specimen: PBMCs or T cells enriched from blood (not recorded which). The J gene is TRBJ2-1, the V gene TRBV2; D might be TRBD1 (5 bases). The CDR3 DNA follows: TGTGCCACCGACGACAGTTCCTACAATGAGCAGTTCTTC. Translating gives CATDDSSYNEQFF.